The entry below gives a single TCR beta chain sequence along with its context. Its antigen remains unidentified. Each PCR replicate from the sorted subsets contained 200 to 250 ng DNA, which is 25,000 to 30,000 T cell genomes. Sequencing used immunoSEQ multiplex PCR; TCRdb keeps in-frame clones, though not all of them. The data contain more than 2 million clones, around 95% of them seen just once; the ten biggest clones take up roughly 0.13%. This sample is part of a study of shared clonotypes between healthy human individuals. Overall study results and limits: In having few donors, the study represented limited genetic and exposure-history diversity.

Germline CDR1 reads MNHNS; CDR2 reads SASEGT. The CDR3 sequence is 14 residues long. V was pared by 10 bases and J by 7 bases, with 6 bases of the junction left unmatched. The chain links TRBV6-1 to TRBJ2-1; TRBD2 matches 14 bases. The receptor was derived from a man between 18 and 35 years old in good health. Sequencing was performed on naive CD4+ T cells sorted from blood. Subset specified: CD45RA+ positively selected. In DNA form, the CDR3 reads TGTGCCAACAGGACTAGCGGGAGGATGAATGAGCAGTTCTTC. It translates to CANRTSGRMNEQFF.